A selection of T cell receptor beta chains follows, all from one sample in a study of T cell changes during pregnancy in multiple sclerosis. This table comes from immunoSEQ multiplex PCR, and its TCRdb copy is limited to in-frame clones, with some not included. The data contain 39,000 or so clones, roughly 91% of them singletons. Material: CD4+ T cells from peripheral blood mononuclear cells, obtained after pregnancy. The receptors come from a female donor in good health, enrolled as a control in a pregnancy study. CDR3s include the opening cysteine and the closing phenylalanine or tryptophan. D genes are given only for firm matches. Size values are once, few and many counts, or a class for expanded clones, and some rows have none.

j_gene: TRBJ1-2; v_gene: TRBV6-5; d_gene: TRBD1; abundance: -; CDR3aa: CASSTPGQGYGYTF; CDR3nt: TGTGCCAGCAGTACCCCGGGACAGGGCTATGGCTACACCTTC
j_gene: TRBJ1-5; v_gene: TRBV5-5; d_gene: TRBD1; abundance: -; CDR3aa: CASSHRQGPNQPQHF; CDR3nt: TGTGCCAGCAGCCACAGACAGGGCCCGAATCAGCCCCAGCATTTT
j_gene: TRBJ2-7; v_gene: TRBV6-5; d_gene: -; abundance: -; CDR3aa: CASRDSISSYEQYF; CDR3nt: TGTGCCAGCAGGGACAGTATCTCCTCCTACGAGCAGTACTTC
j_gene: TRBJ2-3; v_gene: TRBV11-3; d_gene: TRBD1; abundance: -; CDR3aa: CASSSYDRGTDTQYF; CDR3nt: TGTGCCAGCAGTTCCTACGACAGGGGCACAGATACGCAGTATTTT
j_gene: TRBJ1-1; v_gene: TRBV5-8; d_gene: TRBD1; abundance: -; CDR3aa: CASSLWGAGQGTTEAFF; CDR3nt: TGTGCCAGCAGCTTGTGGGGGGCGGGACAGGGAACCACTGAAGCTTTCTTT
j_gene: TRBJ2-7; v_gene: TRBV18; d_gene: -; abundance: -; CDR3aa: CASSPPGLSYEQYF; CDR3nt: TGTGCCAGCTCACCGCCGGGACTTTCCTACGAGCAGTACTTC
j_gene: TRBJ1-5; v_gene: TRBV6-1; d_gene: TRBD1; abundance: -; CDR3aa: CASSDRGHQPQHF; CDR3nt: TGTGCCAGCAGTGACAGGGGGCATCAGCCCCAGCATTTT
j_gene: TRBJ2-2; v_gene: TRBV11-2; d_gene: -; abundance: -; CDR3aa: CASGTGNTGELFF; CDR3nt: TGTGCCAGCGGCACAGGGAACACCGGGGAGCTGTTTTTT
j_gene: TRBJ2-4; v_gene: TRBV10-2; d_gene: -; abundance: -; CDR3aa: CASRVGVGAKNIQYF; CDR3nt: TGCGCCAGCAGGGTAGGGGTTGGGGCCAAAAACATTCAGTACTTC
j_gene: TRBJ2-7; v_gene: TRBV10-3; d_gene: TRBD2; abundance: -; CDR3aa: CGTGGGSYEQYF; CDR3nt: TGTGGGACGGGCGGGGGGTCCTACGAGCAGTACTTC
j_gene: TRBJ2-1; v_gene: TRBV18; d_gene: -; abundance: -; CDR3aa: CASSPPREREYNEQFF; CDR3nt: TGTGCCAGCTCACCACCCCGGGAACGGGAGTACAATGAGCAGTTCTTC
j_gene: TRBJ2-1; v_gene: TRBV20-1; d_gene: -; abundance: -; CDR3aa: CSATGYNEQFF; CDR3nt: TGCAGTGCTACCGGGTACAATGAGCAGTTCTTC
j_gene: TRBJ2-7; v_gene: TRBV6-1; d_gene: -; abundance: -; CDR3aa: CASRPSGYEQYF; CDR3nt: TGTGCCAGCAGACCTTCGGGGTACGAGCAGTACTTC
j_gene: TRBJ1-2; v_gene: TRBV30; d_gene: -; abundance: -; CDR3aa: CACSGDGGYTF; CDR3nt: TGTGCCTGCTCAGGGGACGGTGGCTACACCTTC
j_gene: TRBJ1-2; v_gene: TRBV7-2; d_gene: TRBD1; abundance: -; CDR3aa: CASSSIDRVIPYGYTF; CDR3nt: TGTGCCAGCAGCTCGATCGACAGGGTGATCCCCTATGGCTACACCTTC
j_gene: TRBJ1-1; v_gene: TRBV5-4; d_gene: TRBD1; abundance: once; CDR3aa: CASRREAGQGGTEAFF; CDR3nt: TGTGCCAGCAGGCGTGAAGCGGGACAGGGGGGCACTGAAGCTTTCTTT
j_gene: TRBJ2-5; v_gene: TRBV27; d_gene: -; abundance: -; CDR3aa: CASSLLTGLQRGTQYF; CDR3nt: TGTGCCAGCAGTTTATTGACCGGGCTTCAACGGGGGACCCAGTACTTC
j_gene: TRBJ1-4; v_gene: TRBV5-6; d_gene: TRBD1; abundance: -; CDR3aa: CASSSAGTANEKLFF; CDR3nt: TGTGCCAGCAGCTCGGCCGGGACAGCGAATGAAAAACTGTTTTTT
j_gene: TRBJ2-7; v_gene: TRBV7-9; d_gene: TRBD2; abundance: -; CDR3aa: CASSLGTSGWSGDEQYF; CDR3nt: TGTGCCAGCAGCCTTGGGACTAGCGGGTGGAGTGGGGACGAGCAGTACTTC
j_gene: TRBJ1-2; v_gene: TRBV14; d_gene: -; abundance: -; CDR3aa: CASSWAGISNYGYTF; CDR3nt: TGTGCCAGCAGCTGGGCCGGGATTTCTAACTATGGCTACACCTTC
j_gene: TRBJ1-6; v_gene: TRBV6-4; d_gene: TRBD1; abundance: -; CDR3aa: CASSATGGAGSPLHF; CDR3nt: TGTGCCAGCAGTGCGACAGGGGGCGCAGGTTCACCCCTCCACTTT
j_gene: TRBJ2-7; v_gene: TRBV11-2; d_gene: -; abundance: -; CDR3aa: CASSSQGSSYEQYF; CDR3nt: TGTGCCAGCAGCTCTCAGGGGAGCTCCTACGAGCAGTACTTC
j_gene: TRBJ2-2; v_gene: TRBV10-1; d_gene: -; abundance: -; CDR3aa: CASSDGLISNTWELFF; CDR3nt: TGCGCCAGCAGTGATGGGCTGATATCGAACACCTGGGAGCTGTTTTTT
j_gene: TRBJ1-1; v_gene: TRBV9; d_gene: -; abundance: -; CDR3aa: CASSPIRGDTEAFF; CDR3nt: TGTGCCAGCAGCCCTATTCGGGGGGACACTGAAGCTTTCTTT
j_gene: TRBJ2-1; v_gene: TRBV7-8; d_gene: TRBD2; abundance: -; CDR3aa: CASSLAASGVYNEQFF; CDR3nt: TGTGCCAGCAGCTTAGCGGCTAGCGGGGTGTACAATGAGCAGTTCTTC
j_gene: TRBJ2-7; v_gene: TRBV5-6; d_gene: -; abundance: -; CDR3aa: CASQGVGGAHSYEQYF; CDR3nt: TGTGCCAGTCAAGGGGTCGGCGGGGCCCACTCCTACGAGCAGTACTTC
j_gene: TRBJ2-1; v_gene: TRBV6-5; d_gene: -; abundance: -; CDR3aa: CASSYFWGGYNEQFF; CDR3nt: TGTGCCAGCAGTTACTTTTGGGGCGGCTACAATGAGCAGTTCTTC
j_gene: TRBJ1-2; v_gene: TRBV6-1; d_gene: -; abundance: once; CDR3aa: CASSLPGDGYTF; CDR3nt: TGTGCCAGCAGCCTCCCCGGGGATGGCTACACCTTC
j_gene: TRBJ2-5; v_gene: TRBV2; d_gene: TRBD2; abundance: -; CDR3aa: CASRKLAGGLETQYF; CDR3nt: TGTGCCAGCAGAAAACTAGCGGGGGGCTTGGAGACCCAGTACTTC
j_gene: TRBJ2-7; v_gene: TRBV19; d_gene: -; abundance: -; CDR3aa: CASSNLGTYEQYF; CDR3nt: TGTGCCAGTAGTAACCTCGGGACCTACGAGCAGTACTTC
j_gene: TRBJ2-1; v_gene: TRBV10-3; d_gene: -; abundance: -; CDR3aa: CAISGGHPRGDEQFF; CDR3nt: TGTGCCATCAGTGGGGGACATCCTCGGGGGGATGAGCAGTTCTTC
j_gene: TRBJ2-3; v_gene: TRBV20-1; d_gene: -; abundance: once; CDR3aa: CSARVTDTQYF; CDR3nt: TGCAGTGCCCGAGTCACAGATACGCAGTATTTT
j_gene: TRBJ2-7; v_gene: TRBV30; d_gene: -; abundance: -; CDR3aa: CAWSKGGFGSYEQYF; CDR3nt: TGTGCCTGGAGTAAAGGAGGCTTCGGCTCCTACGAGCAGTACTTC
j_gene: TRBJ1-1; v_gene: TRBV19; d_gene: -; abundance: -; CDR3aa: CASSIGGVGEAFF; CDR3nt: TGTGCCAGTAGTATCGGAGGGGTCGGAGAAGCTTTCTTT
j_gene: TRBJ1-2; v_gene: TRBV7-2; d_gene: TRBD1; abundance: few; CDR3aa: CASSSTGGYGYTF; CDR3nt: TGTGCCAGCAGCTCGACAGGGGGCTATGGCTACACCTTC
j_gene: TRBJ1-4; v_gene: TRBV15; d_gene: -; abundance: -; CDR3aa: CATSGDGGNEKLFF; CDR3nt: TGTGCCACCAGCGGCGACGGAGGAAATGAAAAACTGTTTTTT
j_gene: TRBJ1-6; v_gene: TRBV6-5; d_gene: -; abundance: -; CDR3aa: CASRWTLNSPLHF; CDR3nt: TGTGCCAGCCGGTGGACTCTCAATTCACCCCTCCACTTT
j_gene: TRBJ2-1; v_gene: TRBV29-1; d_gene: TRBD2; abundance: -; CDR3aa: CSVDPGRLAGTRRNEQFF; CDR3nt: TGCAGCGTTGACCCCGGGCGGCTAGCGGGGACACGGCGCAATGAGCAGTTCTTC
j_gene: TRBJ2-2; v_gene: TRBV6-5; d_gene: -; abundance: -; CDR3aa: CASRQGVGGELFF; CDR3nt: TGTGCCAGCAGACAGGGAGTTGGCGGGGAGCTGTTTTTT
j_gene: TRBJ2-1; v_gene: TRBV4-3; d_gene: -; abundance: -; CDR3aa: CASSSLPYNEQFF; CDR3nt: TGCGCCAGCAGCTCTCTACCGTACAATGAGCAGTTCTTC